This note documents a single T cell receptor beta chain sequence. Its matching antigen is unknown. One end of the junction fails to match germline, which may point to a read error. This sample is drawn from a study of cytomegalovirus exposure and HLA in healthy donors. Study-wide background: Earlier findings included about 120 million unique TCR beta sequences obtained from 150 million to 200 million T cells.

General study points: In terms of immune exposure information, only CMV serostatus was available.

60 Vbeta and 13 Jbeta primers were used in PCR. The table came from immunoSEQ multiplex PCR; TCRdb's copy has only in-frame clones and leaves some out. The record lists roughly 64,000 clones, of which the ten most abundant hold around 3.6%. Germline loops: CDR1 MNHNS, CDR2 SASEGT. The CDR3 covers 10 residues. Sequencing input: PBMCs. This TCR was recovered from a woman aged 18-29 years in good health and CMV-seronegative. The genes are TRBV6-1 and TRBJ2-5, with unresolved D. Written as DNA, the CDR3 is TGCGGCGGAGACGCAGAGACCCAGTACTTC. Protein product: CGGDAETQYF.